Presented here are 18 T cell receptor beta chains from one specimen sequenced in a study of blood T cell repertoires in COVID-19. TCRdb's table, derived via immunoSEQ multiplex PCR, lists solely in-frame clones and lacks some. The sample shows about 250,000 clones, under 90% of them seen only once. The specimen sequenced was PBMCs or T cells enriched from blood (not recorded which). The receptors come from a man in his forties who had recovered from COVID-19.

V usage is TRBV28 and J usage is TRBJ2-7, with TRBD2 as a possible D gene (6 bases). Trimming took 7 bases from V and 4 from J, leaving 17 bases between them. Germline loops: CDR1 MDHEN, CDR2 SYDVKM. The CDR3 has 14 residues. CDR3 DNA: TGTGCCAGCACTGTCGGGGGTAGCCCTTACGAGCAGTACTTC. This translates into CASTVGGSPYEQYF. The full variable domain, in which reference TRBV28 and TRBJ2-7 provide the parts outside the CDR3, is DVKVTQSSRYLVKRTGEKVFLECVQDMDHENMFWYRQDPGLGLRLIYFSYDVKMKEKGDIPEGYSVSREKKERFSLILESASTNQTSMYLCASTVGGSPYEQYFGPGTRLTVT.

This clone came up a few times. The chain recombines TRBV7-9 with TRBJ2-1; D not resolved. CDR1 is SEHNR and CDR2 is FQNEAQ in the germline V gene (reference sequence). The CDR3 totals 14 residues. Between the trimmed V and J ends, which lost 7 bases and 7 bases, there was a span of 17 bases. The CDR3 is CASILHDPRNEQFF. In DNA, the CDR3 is TGTGCCAGCATCCTCCATGACCCGCGGAATGAGCAGTTCTTC.

This clone was observed a handful of times. The V and J genes are TRBV5-1 and TRBJ1-1; no firm D call. The CDR3 totals 15 residues. In germline, CDR1 is SGHRS, CDR2 YFSETQ. The ends were cut back, 0 bases at V and 1 base at J, with 10 bases in the middle. CDR3 DNA sequence: TGCGCCAGCAGCTTGGCTCCGGAGGGGAACACTGAAGCTTTCTTT. This gives the protein CASSLAPEGNTEAFF.

The chain carries TRBV9 and TRBJ2-3; 12 nucleotides line up with TRBD2. Germline loops: CDR1 SGDLS, CDR2 YYNGEE. The CDR3 extends over 16 amino acids. Trimming cost V 3 bases and J 5 bases; bases outside gene matches: 7. The CDR3 DNA is TGTGCCAGCAGCGGCCGACTAGCGGGAGTAGAAGATACGCAGTATTTT. It codes for CASSGRLAGVEDTQYF.

This sequence joins TRBV19 and TRBJ1-1; D unclear. The V gene's germline CDR1 is LNHDA and CDR2 SQIVND (reference sequence). The CDR3 has 18 amino acids. Trimming stripped 0 bases from V and 7 bases from J, with 24 bases between. The CDR3, as DNA: TGTGCCAGTAGTATAGATGCCCCCCTGACCGGGAGCAGAAATGAAGCTTTCTTT. Protein product: CASSIDAPLTGSRNEAFF.

The chain joins TRBV7-3 to TRBJ2-3; tentative D call: TRBD1 (6 bases). CDR1 and CDR2 from the germline V gene are SGHTA and FQGTGA. V gave up 1 base and J gave up 1 base, with 36 bases separating them. This CDR3 region has 24 residues. CDR3 DNA sequence: TGTGCCAGCAGCTTAAGTCGGGTTCGTCGGCGCACTAGGGGGAAGACGGACCGCACAGATACGCAGTATTTT. Translating gives CASSLSRVRRRTRGKTDRTDTQYF.

This clone was observed a single time. The chain couples TRBV18 to TRBJ1-2, with a possible D match to TRBD1 (6 bases). The length of the CDR3 is 13 residues. Germline V CDR1 and CDR2: KGHSH, LQKENI. V lost 6 bases and J 4 bases, leaving 12 bases between the germline ends. For the CDR3, the DNA is TGTGCCAGCTCCCCCGGGGACACCTATGGCTACACCTTC. This sequence encodes CASSPGDTYGYTF.

This clone showed up many times. The chain links TRBV27 to TRBJ2-3, with 11 bases matching TRBD2. This CDR3 spans 18 amino acids. The germline CDR1 and CDR2 sequences are MNHEY and SMNVEV (reference sequence). V was clipped by 6 bases and J by 0 bases; unmatched bases: 11. The CDR3 DNA reads TGTGCCAGCAGCCTGGGACTAGCGGACCTCTCTAGCACAGATACGCAGTATTTT. Amino acid sequence: CASSLGLADLSSTDTQYF.

This chain's CDR3 is CASSPGRTGNTDTQYF. In nucleotides, the CDR3 is TGTGCCAGCTCACCAGGCAGGACAGGGAACACAGATACGCAGTATTTT. The V call is TRBV18, the J call TRBJ2-3; 8 positions match TRBD1. This CDR3 is built from 16 residues. V was pared by 2 bases and J by 2 bases, with 6 bases of the junction left unmatched. CDR1 is KGHSH, CDR2 LQKENI, per germline.

This chain joins TRBV30 and TRBJ1-1; maybe TRBD1 (6 bases). This CDR3 has 11 amino acids. Germline assignment: CDR1 GTSNPN and CDR2 SVGIG (reference sequence). V shed 7 bases and J shed 11 bases, with 17 bases lying between them. The CDR3 DNA reads TGTGCCTTACCACAGGGACCTAGCGCTTTCTTT. Translated: CALPQGPSAFF.

This clone was seen a few times. V usage is TRBV10-3 and J usage is TRBJ1-6, with 8 bases that match TRBD1. V was clipped by 10 bases and J by 6 bases; unmatched bases: 2. CDR1 and CDR2 (germline): ENHRY, SYGVKD. This CDR3 is 12 amino acids long. CDR3 in amino acids: CANGQGNSPLHF. DNA of the CDR3: TGTGCCAACGGACAGGGTAATTCACCCCTCCACTTT.

The rearrangement joins TRBV2 to TRBJ1-1; D uncertain. The ends were cut back, 0 bases at V and 8 bases at J, with 7 bases in the middle. Germline-derived CDR1 and CDR2 are SNHLY and FYNNEI. CDR3 size: 12 residues. CDR3 residues: CASSEASREAFF. The CDR3 nucleotides are TGTGCCAGCAGTGAAGCGTCCAGGGAAGCTTTCTTT.

The chain recombines TRBV5-1 with TRBJ2-7, with D possibly being TRBD1 (5 bases). CDR3 length: 12 residues. V was trimmed by 0 bases and J by 4 bases, leaving 5 bases between them. The germline CDR1 and CDR2 sequences are SGHRS and YFSETQ. CDR3: CASSLEGYEQYF. As DNA, the CDR3 is TGCGCCAGCAGCTTGGAGGGGTACGAGCAGTACTTC.

The chain combines TRBV7-8 with TRBJ2-3; D perhaps matches TRBD2 (6 bases). From germline, CDR1 is SGHVS and CDR2 FQNEAQ. The CDR3 is 15 residues long. V gave up 1 base and J gave up 10 bases, with 18 bases separating them. CDR3 coding DNA: TGTGCCAGCAGCTTAGGGTCGGCGGGGCCTTCTCCGCAGTATTTT. Translation: CASSLGSAGPSPQYF.

The chain combines TRBV25-1 with TRBJ2-7, with 7 bases matching TRBD1. Looked up from germline, CDR1 is MGHDK and CDR2 is SYGVNS. CDR3 length equals 15 residues. The V gene end was trimmed by 3 bases and the J gene end by 2 bases; junction bases not matched to a gene: 7. CDR3 bases: TGTGCCAGCAGTGATCGGCGGACAGGACCCTACGAGCAGTACTTC. Its protein product is CASSDRRTGPYEQYF.

This rearrangement joins TRBV30 to TRBJ2-7; D unclear. Trimming stripped 3 bases from V and 7 bases from J, with 13 bases between. Germline V gene data show CDR1 as GTSNPN and CDR2 as SVGIG (reference sequence). The CDR3 extends over 12 amino acids. The CDR3 protein is CAWSAPFGEQYF. Written as DNA, the CDR3 is TGTGCCTGGAGCGCCCCTTTCGGGGAGCAGTACTTC.

Remarks on this clone: Distinct nucleotide sequences in the sample also encode this CDR3. Here the CDR3 reads CASSRTGGGTEAFF. As DNA, the CDR3 is TGCGCCAGCAGCCGGACAGGCGGAGGCACTGAAGCTTTCTTT. The chain carries TRBV5-1 and TRBJ1-1; TRBD1 aligns across 7 bases. This CDR3 spans 14 amino acids. Germline lookup yields CDR1 SGHRS and CDR2 YFSETQ. Trimming took 4 bases from V and 4 from J; bases not matched to a gene: 7.

The chain links TRBV5-5 to TRBJ2-1, with TRBD2 matching 14 bases. CDR3 length: 17 residues. The J segment lost 8 bases and the V segment lost 4 bases, leaving 11 bases of the junction unmatched. Germline lookup yields CDR1 SGHKS and CDR2 YYEKEE (reference sequence). CDR3: CASSRLTSGGAMDEQFF. CDR3 sequence (DNA): TGTGCCAGCAGCCGTTTGACTAGCGGGGGGGCCATGGATGAGCAGTTCTTC. Supplemented by reference TRBV5-5 and TRBJ2-1, the full variable domain reads DAGVTQSPTHLIKTRGQQVTLRCSPISGHKSVSWYQQVLGQGPQFIFQYYEKEERGRGNFPDRFSARQFPNYSSELNVNALLLGDSALYLCASSRLTSGGAMDEQFFGPGTRLTVL.